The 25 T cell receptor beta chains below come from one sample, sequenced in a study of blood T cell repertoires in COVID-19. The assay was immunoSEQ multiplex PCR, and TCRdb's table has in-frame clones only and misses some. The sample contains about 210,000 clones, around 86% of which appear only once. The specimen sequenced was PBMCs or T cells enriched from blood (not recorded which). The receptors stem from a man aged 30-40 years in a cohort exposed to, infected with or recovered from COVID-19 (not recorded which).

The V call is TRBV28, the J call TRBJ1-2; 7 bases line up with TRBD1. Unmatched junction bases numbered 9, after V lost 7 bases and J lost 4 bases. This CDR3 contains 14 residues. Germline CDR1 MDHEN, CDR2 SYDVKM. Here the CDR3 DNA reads TGTGCCAGCACCCTTACAACAGGGGTCTATGGCTACACCTTC. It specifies CASTLTTGVYGYTF.

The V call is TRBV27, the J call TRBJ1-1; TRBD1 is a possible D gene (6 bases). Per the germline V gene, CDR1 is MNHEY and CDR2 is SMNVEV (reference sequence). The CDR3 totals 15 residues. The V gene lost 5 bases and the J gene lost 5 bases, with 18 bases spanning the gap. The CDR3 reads CASSPSRGQGTEAFF. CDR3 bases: TGTGCCAGCAGTCCGTCCCGGGGACAAGGGACTGAAGCTTTCTTT.

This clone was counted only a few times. In DNA, the CDR3 is TGCGCCAGCAGCTTGGCCTACTCCTACGAGCAGTACTTC. Residues: CASSLAYSYEQYF. The V gene is TRBV5-1, the J gene TRBJ2-7, with unresolved D. V dropped 0 bases and J dropped 0 bases, with 4 bases sitting between them. Germline V gene sequence: CDR1 SGHRS, CDR2 YFSETQ. This CDR3 has 13 residues.

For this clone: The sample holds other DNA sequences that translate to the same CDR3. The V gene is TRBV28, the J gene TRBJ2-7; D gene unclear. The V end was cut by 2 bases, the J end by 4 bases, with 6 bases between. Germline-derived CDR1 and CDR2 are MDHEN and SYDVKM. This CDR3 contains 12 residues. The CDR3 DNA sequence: TGTGCCAGCAGTTTAGTCGGGTACGAGCAGTACTTC. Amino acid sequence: CASSLVGYEQYF.

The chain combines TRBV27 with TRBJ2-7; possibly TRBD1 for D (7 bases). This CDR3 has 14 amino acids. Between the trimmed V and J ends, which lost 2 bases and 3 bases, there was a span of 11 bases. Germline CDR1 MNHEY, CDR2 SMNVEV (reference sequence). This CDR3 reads CASSLPGDSYEQYF. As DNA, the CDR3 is TGTGCCAGCAGTTTACCGGGGGACAGCTACGAGCAGTACTTC.

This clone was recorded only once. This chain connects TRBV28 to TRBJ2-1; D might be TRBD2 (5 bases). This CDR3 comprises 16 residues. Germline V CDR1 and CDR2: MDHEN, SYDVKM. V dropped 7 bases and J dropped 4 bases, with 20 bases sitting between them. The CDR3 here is CASKQLESPIYNEQFF. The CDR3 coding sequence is TGTGCCAGCAAACAACTAGAGTCCCCAATTTACAATGAGCAGTTCTTC.

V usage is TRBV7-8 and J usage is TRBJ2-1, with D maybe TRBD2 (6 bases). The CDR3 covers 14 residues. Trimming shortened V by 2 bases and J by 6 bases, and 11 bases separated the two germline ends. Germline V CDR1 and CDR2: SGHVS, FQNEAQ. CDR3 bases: TGTGCCAGCAGCTTAAGAGGGACTGTCAATGAGCAGTTCTTC. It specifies CASSLRGTVNEQFF. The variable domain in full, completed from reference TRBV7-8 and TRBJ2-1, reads GAGVSQSPRYKVAKRGQDVALRCDPISGHVSLFWYQQALGQGPEFLTYFQNEAQLDKSGLPSDRFFAERPEGSVSTLKIQRTQQEDSAVYLCASSLRGTVNEQFFGPGTRLTVL.

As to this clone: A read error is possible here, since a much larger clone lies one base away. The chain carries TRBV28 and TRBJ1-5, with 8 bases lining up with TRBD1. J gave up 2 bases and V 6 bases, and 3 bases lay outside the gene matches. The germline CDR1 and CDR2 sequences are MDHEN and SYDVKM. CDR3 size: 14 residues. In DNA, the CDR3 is TGTGCCAGCAGACCGGGACAGGGCAATCAGCCCCAGCATTTT. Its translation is CASRPGQGNQPQHF.

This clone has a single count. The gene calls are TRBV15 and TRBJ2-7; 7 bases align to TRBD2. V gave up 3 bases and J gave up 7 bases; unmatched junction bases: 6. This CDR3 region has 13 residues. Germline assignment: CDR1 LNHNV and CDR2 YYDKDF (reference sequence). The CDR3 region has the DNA TGTGCCACCAGCAGGGTAGGACTAGGAGAGCAGTACTTC. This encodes CATSRVGLGEQYF.

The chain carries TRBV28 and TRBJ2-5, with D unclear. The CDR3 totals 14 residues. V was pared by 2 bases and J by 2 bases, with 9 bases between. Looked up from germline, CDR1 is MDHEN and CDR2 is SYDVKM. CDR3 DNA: TGTGCCAGCAGTTTACGCACAGCTCAAGAGACCCAGTACTTC. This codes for CASSLRTAQETQYF. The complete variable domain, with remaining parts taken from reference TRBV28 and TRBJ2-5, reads DVKVTQSSRYLVKRTGEKVFLECVQDMDHENMFWYRQDPGLGLRLIYFSYDVKMKEKGDIPEGYSVSREKKERFSLILESASTNQTSMYLCASSLRTAQETQYFGPGTRLLVL.

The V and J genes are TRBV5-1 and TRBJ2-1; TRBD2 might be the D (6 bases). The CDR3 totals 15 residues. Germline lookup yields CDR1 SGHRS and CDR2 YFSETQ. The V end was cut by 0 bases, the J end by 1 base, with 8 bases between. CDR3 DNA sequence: TGCGCCAGCAGCTTGGCCGCGGGATCCTACAATGAGCAGTTCTTC. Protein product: CASSLAAGSYNEQFF.

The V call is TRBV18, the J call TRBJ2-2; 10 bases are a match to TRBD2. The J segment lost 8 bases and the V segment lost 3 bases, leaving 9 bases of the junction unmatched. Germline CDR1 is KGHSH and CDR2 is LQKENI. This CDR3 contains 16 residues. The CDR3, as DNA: TGTGCCAGCTCACCCGAACAACTAGCGGGATTGGGGGAGCTGTTTTTT. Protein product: CASSPEQLAGLGELFF.

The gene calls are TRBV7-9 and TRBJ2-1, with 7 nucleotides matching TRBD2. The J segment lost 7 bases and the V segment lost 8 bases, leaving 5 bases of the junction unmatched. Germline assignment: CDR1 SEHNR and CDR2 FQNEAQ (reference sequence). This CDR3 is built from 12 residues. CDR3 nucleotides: TGTGCCAGCGTATGGGGAGGGAATGAGCAGTTCTTC. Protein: CASVWGGNEQFF.

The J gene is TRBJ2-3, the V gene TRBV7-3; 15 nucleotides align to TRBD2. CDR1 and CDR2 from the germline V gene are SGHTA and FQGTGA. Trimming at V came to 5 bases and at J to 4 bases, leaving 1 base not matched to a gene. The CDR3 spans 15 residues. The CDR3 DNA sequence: TGTGCCAGCAGCCGGACTAGCGGGGGGGCAGATACGCAGTATTTT. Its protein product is CASSRTSGGADTQYF. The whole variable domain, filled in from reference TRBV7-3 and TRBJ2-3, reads GAGVSQTPSNKVTEKGKYVELRCDPISGHTALYWYRQSLGQGPEFLIYFQGTGAADDSGLPNDRFFAVRPEGSVSTLKIQRTERGDSAVYLCASSRTSGGADTQYFGPGTRLTVL.

The CDR3 DNA sequence: TGCAGTGCTAGCTGGGGCGGACCCCTCCACTTT. It yields the protein CSASWGGPLHF. The gene calls are TRBV20-1 and TRBJ1-6, with a weak D call TRBD1 (5 bases). CDR1 is DFQATT and CDR2 is SNEGSKA in the germline V gene (reference sequence). The CDR3 contains 11 residues. V lost 3 bases to trimming and J lost 12 bases, with 9 bases between them.

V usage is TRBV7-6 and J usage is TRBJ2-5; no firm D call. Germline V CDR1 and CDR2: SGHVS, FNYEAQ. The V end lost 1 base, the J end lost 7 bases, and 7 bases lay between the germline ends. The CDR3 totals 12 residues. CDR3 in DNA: TGTGCCAGCAGCTTAGAGTCCGGGACCCAGTACTTC. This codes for CASSLESGTQYF. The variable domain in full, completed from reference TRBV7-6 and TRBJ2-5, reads GAGVSQSPRYKVTKRGQDVALRCDPISGHVSLYWYRQALGQGPEFLTYFNYEAQQDKSGLPNDRFSAERPEGSISTLTIQRTEQRDSAMYRCASSLESGTQYFGPGTRLLVL.

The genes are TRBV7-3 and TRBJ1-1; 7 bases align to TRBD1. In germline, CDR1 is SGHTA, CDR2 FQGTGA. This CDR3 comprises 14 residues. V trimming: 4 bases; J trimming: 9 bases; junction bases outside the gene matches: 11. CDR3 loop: CASSSGTAGAKAFF. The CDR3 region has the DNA TGTGCCAGCAGCTCCGGGACAGCGGGCGCAAAAGCTTTCTTT.

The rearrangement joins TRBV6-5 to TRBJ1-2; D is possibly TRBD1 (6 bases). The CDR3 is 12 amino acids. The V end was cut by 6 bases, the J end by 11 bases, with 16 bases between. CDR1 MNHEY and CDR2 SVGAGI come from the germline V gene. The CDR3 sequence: CASSPGQNLYTF. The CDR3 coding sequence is TGTGCCAGCAGCCCGGGACAAAACTTGTACACCTTC.

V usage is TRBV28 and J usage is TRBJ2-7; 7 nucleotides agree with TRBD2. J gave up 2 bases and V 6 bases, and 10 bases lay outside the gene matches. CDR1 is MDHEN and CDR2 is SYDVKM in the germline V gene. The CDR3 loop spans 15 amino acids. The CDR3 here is CASSSIAGGAYEQYF. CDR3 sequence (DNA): TGTGCCAGCAGCTCAATAGCGGGCGGCGCCTACGAGCAGTACTTC.

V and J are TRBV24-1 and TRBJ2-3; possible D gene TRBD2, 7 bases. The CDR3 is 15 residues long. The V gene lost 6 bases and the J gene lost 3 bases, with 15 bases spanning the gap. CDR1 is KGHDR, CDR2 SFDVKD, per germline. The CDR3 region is CATSFGKGGTDTQYF. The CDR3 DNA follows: TGTGCCACCAGTTTTGGAAAGGGGGGGACAGATACGCAGTATTTT.

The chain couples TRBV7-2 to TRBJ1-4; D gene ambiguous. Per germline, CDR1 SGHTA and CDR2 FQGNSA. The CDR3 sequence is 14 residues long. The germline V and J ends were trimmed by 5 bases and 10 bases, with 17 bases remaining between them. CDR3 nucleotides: TGTGCCAGCAGCCCAAACGAAGCCGGGAGAAAACTGTTTTTT. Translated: CASSPNEAGRKLFF.

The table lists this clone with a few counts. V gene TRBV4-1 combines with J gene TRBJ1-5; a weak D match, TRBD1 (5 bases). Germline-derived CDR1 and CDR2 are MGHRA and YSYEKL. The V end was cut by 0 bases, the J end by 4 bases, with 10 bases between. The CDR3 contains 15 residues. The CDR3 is CASSQEEGMNQPQHF. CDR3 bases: TGCGCCAGCAGCCAAGAGGAGGGGATGAATCAGCCCCAGCATTTT.

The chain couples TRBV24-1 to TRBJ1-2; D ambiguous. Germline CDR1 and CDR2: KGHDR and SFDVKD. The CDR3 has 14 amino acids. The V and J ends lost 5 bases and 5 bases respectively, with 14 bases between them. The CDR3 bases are TGTGCCACCAGTGCGGGAGCCTTAGGATATGGCTACACCTTC. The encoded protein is CATSAGALGYGYTF.

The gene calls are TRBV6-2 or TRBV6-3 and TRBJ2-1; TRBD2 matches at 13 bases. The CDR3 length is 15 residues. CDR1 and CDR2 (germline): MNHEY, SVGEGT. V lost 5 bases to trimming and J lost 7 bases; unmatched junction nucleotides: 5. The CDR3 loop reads CASSATSGRGNEQFF. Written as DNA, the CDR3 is TGTGCCAGCAGTGCAACTAGCGGGAGGGGTAATGAGCAGTTCTTC.

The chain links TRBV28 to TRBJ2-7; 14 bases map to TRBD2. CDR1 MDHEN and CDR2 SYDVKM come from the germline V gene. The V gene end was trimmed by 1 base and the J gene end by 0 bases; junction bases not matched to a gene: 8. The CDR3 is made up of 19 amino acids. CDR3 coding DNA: TGTGCCAGCAGTTTATCGGGACTAGCGGGAGTCAAACGCTCCTACGAGCAGTACTTC. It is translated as CASSLSGLAGVKRSYEQYF.